This TCR beta chain was documented in a study of T cell repertoires in cytomegalovirus infection. Looking at the study overall: In public TCR beta signatures, there were indications of both CMV infection and matching HLA type.

Notes on this clonotype: Its specificity is not known.

Per the germline V gene, CDR1 is MNHEY and CDR2 is SVGAGI. V dropped 0 bases and J dropped 0 bases, with 12 bases sitting between them. This CDR3 is built from 17 residues. Study-level points and caveats: CMV carriers with the relevant HLA were identified by cumulative public TCR beta family frequency. HLA-C-restricted TCR beta clonotypes specific for CMV led the ex vivo response.

TCRdb re-called the reads with MiXCR, one entry per CDR3 protein. The table records some 400,000 distinct CDR3 sequences, roughly 30% of them present only once. Sequencing used PBMCs. The chain recombines TRBV6-5 with TRBJ1-5, with D hard to call. The sequence was obtained from a human donor in good health (CMV status not recorded). Some clones in this sample may be carry-over from other donors' samples. CDR3 residues: CASSYSFPKYSNQPQHF. The CDR3 DNA reads as TGTGCCAGCAGTTACTCATTTCCGAAATATAGCAATCAGCCCCAGCATTTT.